A selection of T cell receptor beta chains follows, all from one sample in a study of CD8 T cells in Susac syndrome. One entry per CDR3 protein, called by TCRdb with MiXCR from the immunoSEQ multiplex PCR reads. This table has 150,000 or so distinct CDR3 sequences, approximately 95% appearing once. Sequenced sample: CD4+ T cells from PBMCs. The receptors originated from a human donor with multiple sclerosis. Both conserved end residues are part of each CDR3. The D gene is left open where the match is weak. Not all rows give a size; the values are once, few, many and, for expanded clones, a class.

cdr3_nt	cdr3_aa	d_call	clone_size	v_call	j_call
TGCAGTGCCAGGGGAACTTACTCTGGGGCCAACGTCCTGACTTTC	CSARGTYSGANVLTF	.	.	TRBV20-1	TRBJ2-6
TGTGCCAGCAGCTTTACGGTTCGGGATTACAATGAGCAGTTCTTC	CASSFTVRDYNEQFF	.	.	TRBV7-9	TRBJ2-1
TGTGCCAGCAGCCAAGATGCATTCTCTGGAAACACCATATATTTT	CASSQDAFSGNTIYF	.	.	TRBV4-2	TRBJ1-3
TGTGCCAGCAACCTGCGGGTTGTCAATGAGCAGTTCTTC	CASNLRVVNEQFF	.	once	TRBV6-2/TRBV6-3	TRBJ2-1
TGTGCCATCAGGAAAGAGGGGGGAGGAGATGGCTACACCTTC	CAIRKEGGGDGYTF	.	.	TRBV10-3	TRBJ1-2
TGTGCCAGCAGCCCGCTCAGGGGGCATACTGAAGCTTTCTTT	CASSPLRGHTEAFF	TRBD1	.	TRBV3-1	TRBJ1-1
TGTGCCATCAGTGACGGGTATGGGGCTAATGAAAAACTGTTTTTT	CAISDGYGANEKLFF	.	.	TRBV10-3	TRBJ1-4
TGTGCCAGCAGTTACTCGAATCTCGAGGGACACACTGAAGCTTTCTTT	CASSYSNLEGHTEAFF	.	.	TRBV6-5	TRBJ1-1
TGTGCCAGCAGTAGCTGGGACACCGGGGAGCTGTTTTTT	CASSSWDTGELFF	.	once	TRBV28	TRBJ2-2
TGTGCCAGCTTTTCGACACAGTCCTACGAGCAGTACTTC	CASFSTQSYEQYF	.	once	TRBV3-1	TRBJ2-7
TGCAGCGTTGAACGGGACAGGGAAGCTTTCTTT	CSVERDREAFF	TRBD1	.	TRBV29-1	TRBJ1-1
TGTGCCAGCAGCCAAGACCGGACGTCTCACACTGAAGCTTTCTTT	CASSQDRTSHTEAFF	.	once	TRBV3-1	TRBJ1-1
TGCGCCAGCAGCCAACCGACAGGCCGGGCGGCCAAAAACATTCAGTACTTC	CASSQPTGRAAKNIQYF	.	.	TRBV4-1	TRBJ2-4
TGCGCCAGCAACTACGACCCGGGACTAGGAGGTACCGGGGAGCTGTTTTTT	CASNYDPGLGGTGELFF	TRBD2	.	TRBV4-1	TRBJ2-2
TGCAGCGTTGAGGGCCCACCACCTTATTACGAGCAGTACTTC	CSVEGPPPYYEQYF	.	.	TRBV29-1	TRBJ2-7
TGTGCCAGCAGTCCACCTTCGGGGGTCCAGCATTTT	CASSPPSGVQHF	.	.	TRBV6-2/TRBV6-3	TRBJ1-5
TGCGCCAGCAGCCAAGAGGCAGGAACCTCACGCGAGCAGTACTTC	CASSQEAGTSREQYF	.	few	TRBV4-3	TRBJ2-7
TGTGCCAGCAGTCAAGCTGGACTCCTGAACACTGAAGCTTTCTTT	CASSQAGLLNTEAFF	.	once	TRBV14	TRBJ1-1
TGTGCCAGTACCCTGGGGCTAGCGGGATCGAACACCGGGGAGCTGTTTTTT	CASTLGLAGSNTGELFF	TRBD2	.	TRBV19	TRBJ2-2
TGTGCCAGCAGCCAATGGACCGCGCTGGAGGGAAACACCATATATTTT	CASSQWTALEGNTIYF	.	.	TRBV3-1	TRBJ1-3
TGTGCCAGCAGCTTACGTAGAGAGACCCAGTACTTC	CASSLRRETQYF	.	few	TRBV28	TRBJ2-5
TGTGCCAGCTCACCCTCAGGGACAGATGACACTGAAGCTTTCTTT	CASSPSGTDDTEAFF	TRBD1	once	TRBV18	TRBJ1-1
TGTGCCAGCACCAATAGCGGGAGGTACAATGAGCAGTTCTTC	CASTNSGRYNEQFF	TRBD2	.	TRBV12-3/TRBV12-4	TRBJ2-1
TGTGCCTGGGTCGGTGAGAGCGGGAGGGGCGAGCAGTACTTC	CAWVGESGRGEQYF	TRBD2	.	TRBV30	TRBJ2-7
TGTGCCACCAGTGATGCAACAAGGGCGAACACCGGGGAGCTGTTTTTT	CATSDATRANTGELFF	.	.	TRBV24-1	TRBJ2-2
TGCAGTGCTAGAGGCCTTTATGAGCAGTTCTTC	CSARGLYEQFF	.	.	TRBV20-1	TRBJ2-1
TGCGCCAGCAGCTTGGACCCGGGAGGGACGGATGAGCAGTTCTTC	CASSLDPGGTDEQFF	TRBD2	.	TRBV5-1	TRBJ2-1
TGTGCCAGCAGTGGCGGGAACACAGATACGCAGTATTTT	CASSGGNTDTQYF	.	.	TRBV2	TRBJ2-3
TGTGCCTGGACGGACAGGGCATATGGCTACACCTTC	CAWTDRAYGYTF	TRBD1	.	TRBV30	TRBJ1-2
TGTGCCAGCAGCTTAGGGACCTTTATAGGGACTGAAGCTTTCTTT	CASSLGTFIGTEAFF	.	.	TRBV7-2	TRBJ1-1
TGTGCCAGCAGCGAATATCCGGGACAGGGTTACTATGGCTACACCTTC	CASSEYPGQGYYGYTF	TRBD1	.	TRBV7-9	TRBJ1-2
TGTGCCATCAGGGGGGGACAGGCTAACTCCTACGAGCAGTACTTC	CAIRGGQANSYEQYF	TRBD1	.	TRBV10-3	TRBJ2-7
TGTGCCTGGAGTAACGGGAACTCCTACAATGAGCAGTTCTTC	CAWSNGNSYNEQFF	.	.	TRBV30	TRBJ2-1
TGCAGTGCTAGTCTAGGGACAGGGTACTCCTACGAGCAGTACTTC	CSASLGTGYSYEQYF	TRBD1	.	TRBV20-1	TRBJ2-7
TGTGCCAGCAGCTTAAACAGGGGGTTCTACGAGCAGTACTTC	CASSLNRGFYEQYF	TRBD1	.	TRBV7-2	TRBJ2-7
TGCAGTGCCCACCCTGGCGATGGCTACACCTTC	CSAHPGDGYTF	.	.	TRBV20-1	TRBJ1-2
TGTGCGGTCCACACCTCTGGAAACACCATATATTTT	CAVHTSGNTIYF	.	.	TRBV30	TRBJ1-3
TGTGCCAGCAGTTTATGGGGGGCGAACCGATACATCAACACCGGGGAGCTGTTTTTT	CASSLWGANRYINTGELFF	.	.	TRBV28	TRBJ2-2
TGCAGTGCTAGTCCAGGGTTCCCCTTCTTC	CSASPGFPFF	.	.	TRBV20-1	TRBJ2-1
TGTGCCAGCAGGGGACTAGCAGGTCTTGGTGAGCAGTACTTC	CASRGLAGLGEQYF	TRBD2	once	TRBV12-3/TRBV12-4	TRBJ2-7
TGTGCCAGCAGCCAAGACCCTACAGGGGTGAACACTGAAGCTTTCTTT	CASSQDPTGVNTEAFF	TRBD1	.	TRBV4-2	TRBJ1-1
TGCGCCAGCAGCCAAGATCTGATCCGCAACACCCTTCTAAACACTGAAGCTTTCTTT	CASSQDLIRNTLLNTEAFF	.	.	TRBV4-1	TRBJ1-1
TGTGCCAGCATAAGACAGCTGACTGGAAACACCATATATTTT	CASIRQLTGNTIYF	.	.	TRBV2	TRBJ1-3
TGTGCCAGCAGTTTCTCTCCTGGAACCTACAATGAGCAGTTCTTC	CASSFSPGTYNEQFF	.	once	TRBV12-3/TRBV12-4	TRBJ2-1
TGTGCCAGCAGTGATTTGGCAATCCAAAACACCGGGGAGCTGTTTTTT	CASSDLAIQNTGELFF	.	.	TRBV2	TRBJ2-2
TGTGCCAGCACCGCGAACACTGAAGCTTTCTTT	CASTANTEAFF	.	.	TRBV28	TRBJ1-1
TGCGCCAGCCGGGGGGGGGAAAATCAGCCCCAGCATTTT	CASRGGENQPQHF	.	.	TRBV5-1	TRBJ1-5
TGTGCCAGCAGCTCAGCTAGCACAGATACGCAGTATTTT	CASSSASTDTQYF	.	.	TRBV5-6	TRBJ2-3
TGTGCCAGCAGTCAGCAGGGTAGCTACGAGCAGTACTTC	CASSQQGSYEQYF	.	.	TRBV6-5	TRBJ2-7
TGTGCCAGCATCGGCGGGGGGAACACTGAAGCTTTCTTT	CASIGGGNTEAFF	.	.	TRBV2	TRBJ1-1
TGCAGCGTCACGATATCGGGACAGGTCTATGGCTACACCTTC	CSVTISGQVYGYTF	TRBD1	.	TRBV29-1	TRBJ1-2
TGTGCCTGGAGGCGGACAGGGAACACCGGGGAGCTGTTTTTT	CAWRRTGNTGELFF	TRBD1	.	TRBV30	TRBJ2-2